This TCR beta chain was sequenced for a study of beta chain features in type 1 diabetes. Overall study context: Similarity in age, gender and cell yields was seen between patients and healthy donors.

The study reverse transcribed the entire isolated RNA, so it sequenced expressed TCRB transcripts. TCRdb's table, derived via immunoSEQ multiplex PCR, lists solely in-frame clones and lacks some. The profile shows 15,000 to 19,000 clones, less than 45% of them singletons. CDR3 length: 15 amino acids. The germline CDR1 and CDR2 sequences are LNHDA and SQIVND (reference sequence). Trimming shortened V by 10 bases and J by 4 bases, and 20 bases separated the two germline ends. The V and J genes are TRBV19 and TRBJ2-1; possibly TRBD2 for D (6 bases). The receptor was isolated from a woman between 40 and 55 years old in good health. The source material was stem cell memory CD4+ T cells from blood. The CDR3 region is CATRPRGGAYNEQFF. As DNA, the CDR3 is TGTGCCACCCGCCCCCGCGGCGGGGCATACAATGAGCAGTTCTTC.